This T cell receptor beta chain was recovered during a study of blood T cell repertoires in COVID-19. Across the whole study: From T cells, B-cell-depleted T cells, or PBMCs came the material, which was cDNA or gDNA.

V was pared by 4 bases and J by 3 bases, with 7 bases between. CDR1 MNHEY and CDR2 SMNVEV come from the germline V gene (reference sequence). This CDR3 comprises 12 residues. The method was immunoSEQ multiplex PCR; TCRdb's version includes in-frame clones alone and lacks a portion of them. Of 40,000 to 50,000 clones listed, approximately 88% are singletons. The chain carries TRBV27 and TRBJ2-7; no definite D call. Sequenced: peripheral blood. The TCR originated in a man aged 45 to 65 with active COVID-19. The CDR3 here is CASSSSLYEQYF. The CDR3 DNA sequence: TGTGCCAGCAGTTCCTCCCTCTACGAGCAGTACTTC.